The clone carrying this T cell receptor beta chain was seen repeatedly, ten times or more. The antigen remains undetermined. The germline V and J ends were trimmed by 3 bases and 5 bases, with 8 bases remaining between them. The CDR3 has 12 amino acids. Germline V CDR1 and CDR2: PRHDT, FYEKMQ (reference sequence). The primer mix had 60 Vbeta and 13 Jbeta primers. Sequenced by immunoSEQ multiplex PCR; TCRdb stores in-frame clones only, minus some. The sample records 200,000 to 250,000 clones, around 75% being singletons. The source of the sample is a study of cytomegalovirus exposure and HLA in healthy donors. Study-wide points: Reports indicated that the classifier achieved high specificity and sensitivity in diagnosing cytomegalovirus status. Presence/absence analysis assumed near-uniform sequencing depth across donors. Donor immune exposure was known only as CMV serostatus.

The chain has TRBV13 and TRBJ2-7; TRBD1 is a possible D gene (6 bases). This TCR came from a woman in her twenties or thirties in good health and CMV-seronegative. The sample comprised PBMCs. The CDR3 DNA follows: TGTGCCAGCAGCTTCAGGGGAAACGAGCAGTACTTC. It translates to CASSFRGNEQYF.